What follows are 5 T cell receptor beta chains derived from one specimen sequenced in a study of cytomegalovirus exposure and HLA in healthy donors. The PCR contained 60 Vbeta and 13 Jbeta primers. Sequencing was performed with immunoSEQ multiplex PCR; in TCRdb, only in-frame clones are kept and a portion is missing. This sample has about 260,000 clones, with 80% to 90% found just once. The sample consisted of PBMCs. All receptors derive from a woman in her thirties or forties in good health and CMV-seropositive.

CDR3 DNA sequence: TGTGCCAGTAGTATCGCGACTGAAAATGAAAAACTGTTTTTT. Amino acids: CASSIATENEKLFF. The chain recombines TRBV19 with TRBJ1-4; no reliable D call. Trimming took 3 bases from V and 5 from J, leaving 10 bases between them. The CDR3 is 14 amino acids. Germline V CDR1 and CDR2: LNHDA, SQIVND (reference sequence).

The chain has TRBV9 and TRBJ1-1; D is unresolved. Germline loops: CDR1 SGDLS, CDR2 YYNGEE. This CDR3 is built from 13 residues. V was trimmed by 0 bases and J by 1 base, leaving 4 bases between them. The CDR3 nucleotides read TGTGCCAGCAGCGTAGCAGGGAACACTGAAGCTTTCTTT. This codes for CASSVAGNTEAFF.

This clone was detected once. The V and J genes are TRBV19 and TRBJ2-1, with a tentative D call TRBD2 (5 bases). Germline values: CDR1 LNHDA, CDR2 SQIVND (reference sequence). The CDR3 is 12 amino acids. Trimming pared 3 bases from V and 9 bases from J, leaving 9 bases between. The CDR3 loop reads CASSIVGIEQFF. In DNA form, the CDR3 reads TGTGCCAGTAGTATCGTCGGGATTGAGCAGTTCTTC. The full variable domain, in which reference TRBV19 and TRBJ2-1 provide the parts outside the CDR3, is DGGITQSPKYLFRKEGQNVTLSCEQNLNHDAMYWYRQDPGQGLRLIYYSQIVNDFQKGDIAEGYSVSREKKESFPLTVTSAQKNPTAFYLCASSIVGIEQFFGPGTRLTVL.

The chain carries TRBV9 and TRBJ1-4; 7 nucleotides match TRBD1. The germline V gene encodes CDR1 SGDLS and CDR2 YYNGEE. V gave up 3 bases and J gave up 7 bases; unmatched junction bases: 6. The length of the CDR3 is 14 residues. Written as DNA, the CDR3 is TGTGCCAGCAGCGAGGGACCAGGGGGTGAAAAACTGTTTTTT. This translates into CASSEGPGGEKLFF.

This clone has just one count. The genes are TRBV4-1 and TRBJ2-1; the D gene is possibly TRBD1 (6 bases). The CDR3 is 15 residues long. Germline V gene lookup returns CDR1 MGHRA and CDR2 YSYEKL. The V end was cut by 0 bases, the J end by 10 bases, with 16 bases between. CDR3 bases: TGCGCCAGCAGCCAAGAATCGGGAACAGGGTCCGAGCAGTTCTTC. This gives the protein CASSQESGTGSEQFF.